These T cell receptor beta chains were read from a single sample in a study of cytomegalovirus exposure and HLA in healthy donors. Clones were sequenced by immunoSEQ multiplex PCR, and TCRdb holds only the in-frame ones, with some missing. The data contain approximately 260,000 clones, 84% of them singletons. The specimen was PBMCs. These receptors all come from a woman in her forties in good health and CMV-seropositive. The CDR3 runs from the conserved cysteine through the conserved F or W. D genes are given only for firm matches. Rows give clone size only sometimes, using once, few, many, or a class for an expanded clone.

clone_size j_call d_call cdr3_length v_call cdr3_aa cdr3_nt
. TRBJ1-3 . 15 TRBV18 CASSKKQLQRNTIYF TGTGCCAGCTCAAAAAAACAATTACAGCGAAACACCATATATTTT
. TRBJ1-3 TRBD1 17 TRBV11-3 CASSFPGGAGSGNTIYF TGTGCCAGCAGCTTCCCAGGGGGCGCAGGTTCTGGAAACACCATATATTTT
. TRBJ2-6 TRBD1 19 TRBV9 CASSLNIRGRTSGANVLTF TGTGCCAGCAGCCTTAATATCAGGGGGCGAACCTCTGGGGCCAACGTCCTGACTTTC
. TRBJ1-1 TRBD1 14 TRBV18 CASSRQGADTEAFF TGTGCCAGCTCCCGACAGGGGGCGGACACTGAAGCTTTCTTT
few TRBJ1-1 TRBD1 14 TRBV5-6 CASSEGQIYTEAFF TGTGCCAGCAGCGAGGGACAGATTTACACTGAAGCTTTCTTT
. TRBJ2-7 . 15 TRBV11-1 CASSPGGITTYEQYF TGTGCCAGCAGCCCAGGGGGGATAACGACCTACGAGCAGTACTTC
. TRBJ2-7 TRBD2 17 TRBV11-3 CASSVRRGGRAPYEQYF TGTGCCAGCAGCGTTCGTAGGGGCGGGAGGGCCCCCTACGAGCAGTACTTC
. TRBJ2-7 . 18 TRBV7-2 CASSSQPLSAGTSGEQYF TGTGCCAGCAGCTCCCAGCCGCTCAGCGCGGGAACATCGGGCGAGCAGTACTTC
. TRBJ1-5 . 13 TRBV28 CASSSGGDQPQHF TGTGCCAGCAGTTCTGGGGGGGATCAGCCCCAGCATTTT
. TRBJ1-2 TRBD1 14 TRBV28 CASSRLTGNYGYTF TGTGCCAGCAGTCGCTTGACAGGGAACTATGGCTACACCTTC
. TRBJ2-2 . 13 TRBV27 CASSWTSAGELFF TGTGCCAGCAGTTGGACTTCGGCCGGGGAGCTGTTTTTT
. TRBJ2-3 . 13 TRBV19 CASRTSGTDTQYF TGTGCCAGTAGAACTTCAGGGACAGATACGCAGTATTTT
. TRBJ1-3 . 15 TRBV7-9 CASSLQGYSGNTIYF TGTGCCAGCAGCTTACAGGGGTACTCTGGAAACACCATATATTTT
. TRBJ2-7 TRBD2 14 TRBV9 CASSVEGLAMEQYF TGTGCCAGCAGCGTAGAGGGACTAGCAATGGAGCAGTACTTC
. TRBJ2-7 TRBD2 17 TRBV11-2 CASSLVTAGRTSYEQYF TGTGCCAGCAGCTTAGTAACTGCCGGGAGGACCTCTTACGAGCAGTACTTC
. TRBJ1-3 . 15 TRBV19 CAGMNNQDSGNTIYF TGTGCCGGTATGAACAACCAAGACTCTGGAAACACCATATATTTT
. TRBJ1-1 . 16 TRBV27 CASSYQGKALNTEAFF TGTGCCAGCAGCTACCAGGGGAAGGCACTGAACACTGAAGCTTTCTTT
. TRBJ2-7 . 13 TRBV6-5 CASSYSQGDEQYF TGTGCCAGCAGTTACTCACAGGGCGACGAGCAGTACTTC
. TRBJ2-2 TRBD1 16 TRBV6-4 CASSDQGAPHTGELFF TGTGCCAGCAGTGACCAGGGGGCGCCTCACACCGGGGAGCTGTTTTTT
. TRBJ2-2 . 14 TRBV7-3 CASALGQNTGELFF TGTGCCAGCGCCCTGGGACAGAACACCGGGGAGCTGTTTTTT
few TRBJ1-6 TRBD1 19 TRBV27 CASSLSGTGAYGRHSPLHF TGTGCCAGCAGTTTGTCCGGGACAGGGGCTTATGGGCGACATTCACCCCTCCACTTT
. TRBJ2-7 . 14 TRBV4-1 CASSHSDRTYEQYF TGCGCCAGCAGCCACTCTGACAGGACCTACGAGCAGTACTTC
. TRBJ1-5 . 15 TRBV6-1 CASSEWGGMGQPQHF TGTGCCAGCAGTGAATGGGGGGGCATGGGTCAGCCCCAGCATTTT
. TRBJ2-3 TRBD2 17 TRBV7-9 CASSLSTSGGSTDTQYF TGTGCCAGCAGCTTATCCACTAGCGGAGGAAGCACAGATACGCAGTATTTT
. TRBJ2-5 . 15 TRBV7-9 CASRKLSSSQETQYF TGTGCCAGCAGGAAATTATCTAGCAGCCAAGAGACCCAGTACTTC
once TRBJ1-1 TRBD1 14 TRBV6-5 CASTGTESNTEAFF TGTGCCAGCACGGGGACAGAATCGAACACTGAAGCTTTCTTT
. TRBJ2-7 TRBD2 13 TRBV7-3 CASSLLAGYEQYF TGTGCCAGCAGCTTACTAGCGGGGTACGAGCAGTACTTC
once TRBJ2-7 TRBD1 14 TRBV7-9 CASSLEGGSYEQYF TGTGCCAGCAGCTTAGAAGGGGGCTCGTACGAGCAGTACTTC
. TRBJ2-6 . 14 TRBV30 CAWKRDSGANVLTF TGTGCCTGGAAACGGGACTCTGGGGCCAACGTCCTGACTTTC
. TRBJ2-7 . 12 TRBV6-6 CASTSPTGEQYF TGTGCCAGCACTTCCCCCACTGGTGAGCAGTACTTC
. TRBJ2-3 TRBD2 15 TRBV5-8 CASSPGLAFTDTQYF TGTGCCAGCAGCCCGGGACTAGCTTTCACAGATACGCAGTATTTT
. TRBJ2-4 . 13 TRBV11-3 CASSLEYRDIQYF TGTGCCAGCAGCTTAGAGTACCGAGACATTCAGTACTTC
. TRBJ1-4 . 14 TRBV19 CASSIGLQSEKLFF TGTGCCAGTAGTATTGGGCTTCAAAGTGAAAAACTGTTTTTT
. TRBJ2-3 TRBD2 16 TRBV10-3 CAISGVAGEGTDTQYF TGTGCCATCAGTGGAGTAGCGGGAGAGGGGACAGATACGCAGTATTTT
once TRBJ2-1 . 15 TRBV19 CASSILVGAGNEQFF TGTGCCAGTAGTATCCTCGTGGGGGCAGGCAATGAGCAGTTCTTC
. TRBJ2-4 . 17 TRBV11-3 CASSLARGRAAKNIQYF TGTGCCAGCAGCTTAGCGCGGGGGCGCGCAGCCAAAAACATTCAGTACTTC